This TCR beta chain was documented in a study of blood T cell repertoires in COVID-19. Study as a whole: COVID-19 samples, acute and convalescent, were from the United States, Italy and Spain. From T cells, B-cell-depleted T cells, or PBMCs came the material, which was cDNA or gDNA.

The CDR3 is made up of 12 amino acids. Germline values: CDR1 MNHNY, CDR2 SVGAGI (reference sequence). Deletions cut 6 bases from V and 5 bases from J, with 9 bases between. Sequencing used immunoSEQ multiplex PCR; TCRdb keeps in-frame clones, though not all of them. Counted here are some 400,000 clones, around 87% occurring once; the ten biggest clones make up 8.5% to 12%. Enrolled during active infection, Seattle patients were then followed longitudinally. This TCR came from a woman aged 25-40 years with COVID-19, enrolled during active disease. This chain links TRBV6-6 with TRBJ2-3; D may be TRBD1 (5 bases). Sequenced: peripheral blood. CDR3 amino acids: CASRGLGDTQYF. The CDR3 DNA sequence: TGTGCCAGCAGGGGGCTCGGAGATACGCAGTATTTT.